These T cell receptor beta chains were read from a single sample in a study of blood T cell repertoires in COVID-19. The repertoire was sequenced with immunoSEQ multiplex PCR; TCRdb's copy has only in-frame clones and lacks some. Counted here are 200,000 to 300,000 clones, approximately 84% occurring once; the ten biggest clones make up about 3%. The source material was peripheral blood. The source is a woman aged 25 to 39 who had recovered from COVID-19. The CDR3 runs from the conserved cysteine through the conserved F or W. The D gene is left open where the match is weak.

d_call: NA; j_call: TRBJ1-2; v_call: TRBV15; cdr3_nt: TGTGCCACCAGCAGAGGGGGGCCGGATCGGTATGGCTACACCTTC; cdr3_aa: CATSRGGPDRYGYTF
d_call: NA; j_call: TRBJ2-3; v_call: TRBV29-1; cdr3_nt: TGCAGCGTTGAAGATCTAGGGACTGCGAGTCAGGAGACGCAGTATTTT; cdr3_aa: CSVEDLGTASQETQYF
d_call: TRBD1; j_call: TRBJ2-7; v_call: TRBV29-1; cdr3_nt: TGCAGCGTTGAAGCCCGGGACAGGGGCCCCTACGAGCAGTACTTC; cdr3_aa: CSVEARDRGPYEQYF
d_call: NA; j_call: TRBJ2-7; v_call: TRBV5-1; cdr3_nt: TGCGCCAGCAGCCTCTCAGTATCCCTCTCCTACGAGCAGTACTTC; cdr3_aa: CASSLSVSLSYEQYF
d_call: NA; j_call: TRBJ2-7; v_call: TRBV6-2/TRBV6-3; cdr3_nt: TGTGCCAGCAGTCACTCCTGGACTGGCGGGGCCACCCTACGCTCCTACGAGCAGTACTTC; cdr3_aa: CASSHSWTGGATLRSYEQYF
d_call: NA; j_call: TRBJ1-1; v_call: TRBV2; cdr3_nt: TGTGCCAGCACCTACAGGGTTACGGACACTGAAGCTTTCTTT; cdr3_aa: CASTYRVTDTEAFF
d_call: NA; j_call: TRBJ2-3; v_call: TRBV5-5; cdr3_nt: TGTGCCAGCAGCTTGGAATCCGGCACAGATACGCAGTATTTT; cdr3_aa: CASSLESGTDTQYF
d_call: NA; j_call: TRBJ2-5; v_call: TRBV5-4; cdr3_nt: TGTGCCAGCAGCTTGGAAGCTAGCCAAGAGACCCAGTACTTC; cdr3_aa: CASSLEASQETQYF
d_call: TRBD2; j_call: TRBJ2-5; v_call: TRBV7-6; cdr3_nt: TGTGCCAGCAGCTTCCCGAAGGATGGCGGGGGGCTTCAAGAGACCCAGTACTTC; cdr3_aa: CASSFPKDGGGLQETQYF
d_call: NA; j_call: TRBJ1-4; v_call: TRBV6-5; cdr3_nt: TGTGCCAGCAGTACCGTAGGGAGTGGTGAAAAACTGTTTTTT; cdr3_aa: CASSTVGSGEKLFF